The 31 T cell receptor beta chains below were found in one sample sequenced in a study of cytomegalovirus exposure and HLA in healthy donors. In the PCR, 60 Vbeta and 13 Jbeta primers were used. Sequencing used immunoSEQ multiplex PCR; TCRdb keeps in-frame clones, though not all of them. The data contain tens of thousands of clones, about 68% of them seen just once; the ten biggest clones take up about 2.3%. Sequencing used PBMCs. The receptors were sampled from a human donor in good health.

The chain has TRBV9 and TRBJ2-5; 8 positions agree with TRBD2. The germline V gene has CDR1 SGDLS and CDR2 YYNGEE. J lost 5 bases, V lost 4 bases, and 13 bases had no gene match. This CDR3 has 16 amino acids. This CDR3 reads CASSPPTSGFMETQYF. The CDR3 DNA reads TGTGCCAGCAGCCCACCTACTAGCGGATTTATGGAGACCCAGTACTTC.

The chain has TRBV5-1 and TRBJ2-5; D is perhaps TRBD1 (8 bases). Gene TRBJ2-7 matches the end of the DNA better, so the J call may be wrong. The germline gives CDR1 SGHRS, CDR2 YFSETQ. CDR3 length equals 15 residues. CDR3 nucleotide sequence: TGCGCCAGCAGCTTAGAACAGGGGGGGACCTACGAGCAGTACTTC. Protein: CASSLEQGGTYEQYF.

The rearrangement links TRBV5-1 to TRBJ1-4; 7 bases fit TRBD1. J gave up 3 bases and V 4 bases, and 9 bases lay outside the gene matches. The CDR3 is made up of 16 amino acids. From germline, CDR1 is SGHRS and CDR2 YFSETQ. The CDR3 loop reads CASSPNRGRANEKLFF. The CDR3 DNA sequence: TGCGCCAGCAGCCCAAACAGGGGAAGGGCTAATGAAAAACTGTTTTTT.

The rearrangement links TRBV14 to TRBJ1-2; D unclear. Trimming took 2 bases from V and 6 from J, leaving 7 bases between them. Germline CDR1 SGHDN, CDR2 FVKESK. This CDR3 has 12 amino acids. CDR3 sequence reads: CASSQSVNGYTF. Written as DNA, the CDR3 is TGTGCCAGCAGCCAATCGGTGAATGGCTACACCTTC.

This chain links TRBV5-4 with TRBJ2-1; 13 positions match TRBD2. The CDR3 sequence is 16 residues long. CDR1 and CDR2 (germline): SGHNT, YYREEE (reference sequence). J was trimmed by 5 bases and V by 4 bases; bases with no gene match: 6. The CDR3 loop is CASSARTSGGNNEQFF. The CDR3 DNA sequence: TGTGCCAGCAGCGCCCGGACTAGCGGGGGAAACAATGAGCAGTTCTTC.

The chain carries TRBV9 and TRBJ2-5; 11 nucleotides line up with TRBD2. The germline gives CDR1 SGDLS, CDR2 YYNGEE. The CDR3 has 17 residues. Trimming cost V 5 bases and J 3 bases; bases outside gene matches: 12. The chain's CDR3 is CASSHSRLAGLEETQYF. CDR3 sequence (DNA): TGTGCCAGCAGTCACTCCAGACTAGCGGGGCTTGAAGAGACCCAGTACTTC.

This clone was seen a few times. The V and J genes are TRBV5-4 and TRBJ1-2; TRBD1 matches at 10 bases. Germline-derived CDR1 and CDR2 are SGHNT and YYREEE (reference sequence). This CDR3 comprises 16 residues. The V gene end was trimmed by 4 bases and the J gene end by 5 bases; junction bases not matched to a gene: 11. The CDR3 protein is CASSGASGQGLYGYTF. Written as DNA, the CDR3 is TGTGCCAGCAGCGGAGCATCGGGACAGGGGTTATATGGCTACACCTTC.

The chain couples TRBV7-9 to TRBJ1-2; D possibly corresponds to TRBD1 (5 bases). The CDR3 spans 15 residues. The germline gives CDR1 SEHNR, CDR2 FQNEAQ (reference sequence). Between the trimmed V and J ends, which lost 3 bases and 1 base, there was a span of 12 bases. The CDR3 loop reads CASSFLDKINYGYTF. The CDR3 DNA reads TGTGCCAGCAGCTTTCTGGACAAGATTAACTATGGCTACACCTTC.

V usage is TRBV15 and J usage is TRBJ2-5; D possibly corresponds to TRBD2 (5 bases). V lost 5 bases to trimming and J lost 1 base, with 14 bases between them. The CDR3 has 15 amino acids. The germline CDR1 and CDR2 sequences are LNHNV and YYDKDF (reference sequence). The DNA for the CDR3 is TGTGCCACCAGCTGGGGTATTGGACTCCAAGAGACCCAGTACTTC. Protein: CATSWGIGLQETQYF.

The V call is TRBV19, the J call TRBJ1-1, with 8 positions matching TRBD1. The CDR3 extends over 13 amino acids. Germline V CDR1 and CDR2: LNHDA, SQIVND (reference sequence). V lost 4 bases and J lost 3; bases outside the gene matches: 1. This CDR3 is CASSTQGDTEAFF. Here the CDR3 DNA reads TGTGCCAGTAGTACACAGGGGGACACTGAAGCTTTCTTT.

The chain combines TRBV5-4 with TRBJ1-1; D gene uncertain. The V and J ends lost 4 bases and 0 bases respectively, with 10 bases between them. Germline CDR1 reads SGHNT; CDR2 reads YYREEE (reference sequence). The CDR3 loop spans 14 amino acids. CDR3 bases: TGTGCCAGCAGCGCCAGACGGGTGAACACTGAAGCTTTCTTT. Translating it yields CASSARRVNTEAFF.

For the CDR3, the DNA is TGTGCCTGGAGTGGGGCTCTCTACGAGCAGTACTTC. Translation gives CAWSGALYEQYF. This chain joins TRBV30 and TRBJ2-7, with no clear D. The CDR3 is 12 amino acids. Looked up from germline, CDR1 is GTSNPN and CDR2 is SVGIG (reference sequence). Trimming stripped 1 base from V and 3 bases from J, with 7 bases between.

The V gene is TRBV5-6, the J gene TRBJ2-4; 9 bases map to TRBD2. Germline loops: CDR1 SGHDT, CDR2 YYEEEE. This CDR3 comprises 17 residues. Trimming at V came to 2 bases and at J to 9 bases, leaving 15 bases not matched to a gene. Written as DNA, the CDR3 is TGTGCCAGCAGCTTTCGCGCGGGGGGGCTCCGTGGGGGCATTCAGTACTTC. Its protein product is CASSFRAGGLRGGIQYF. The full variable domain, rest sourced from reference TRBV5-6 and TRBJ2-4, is DAGVTQSPTHLIKTRGQQVTLRCSPKSGHDTVSWYQQALGQGPQFIFQYYEEEERQRGNFPDRFSGHQFPNYSSELNVNALLLGDSALYLCASSFRAGGLRGGIQYFGAGTRLSVL.

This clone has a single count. The CDR3 DNA reads as TGTGCCAGCAGCCCCACAGGGAGCGAGACCCAGTACTTC. It is translated as CASSPTGSETQYF. The chain carries TRBV5-4 and TRBJ2-5; possibly TRBD1 for D (6 bases). Germline V gene lookup returns CDR1 SGHNT and CDR2 YYREEE (reference sequence). The CDR3 is made up of 13 amino acids. The V and J ends lost 4 bases and 5 bases respectively, with 12 bases between them.

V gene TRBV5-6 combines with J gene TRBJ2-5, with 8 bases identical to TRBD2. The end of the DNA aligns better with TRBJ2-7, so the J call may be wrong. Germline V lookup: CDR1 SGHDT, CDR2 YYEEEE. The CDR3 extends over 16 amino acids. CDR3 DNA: TGTGCCAGCAGCTTGGGAGTGGGTCGGGGGGGCCACGAGCAGTACTTC. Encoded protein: CASSLGVGRGGHEQYF.

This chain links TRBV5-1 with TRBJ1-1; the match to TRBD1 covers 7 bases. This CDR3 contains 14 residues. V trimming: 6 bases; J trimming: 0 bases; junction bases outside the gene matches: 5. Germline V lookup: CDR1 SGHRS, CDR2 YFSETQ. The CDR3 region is CASTRGQMNTEAFF. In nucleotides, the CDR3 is TGCGCCAGCACCAGGGGACAGATGAACACTGAAGCTTTCTTT.

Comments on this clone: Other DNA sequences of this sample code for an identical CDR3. The DNA for the CDR3 is TGTGCCAGCAGCTTAGGATCTCCGAGCGCTGAAGCTTTCTTT. Amino acids: CASSLGSPSAEAFF. The chain is built from TRBV5-6 and TRBJ1-1, with D unresolved. Germline V gene data show CDR1 as SGHDT and CDR2 as YYEEEE. The CDR3 contains 14 residues. V was pared by 2 bases and J by 6 bases, with 14 bases between.

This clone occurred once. CDR3: CASRRTSGGTETQYF. The CDR3 nucleotides read TGTGCCAGCAGGAGGACTAGCGGGGGGACAGAGACCCAGTACTTC. The chain employs TRBV25-1 and TRBJ2-5; TRBD2 matches 14 bases. This CDR3 comprises 15 residues. V shed 6 bases and J 4 bases; nucleotides not matched to a gene: 4. Looked up from germline, CDR1 is MGHDK and CDR2 is SYGVNS.

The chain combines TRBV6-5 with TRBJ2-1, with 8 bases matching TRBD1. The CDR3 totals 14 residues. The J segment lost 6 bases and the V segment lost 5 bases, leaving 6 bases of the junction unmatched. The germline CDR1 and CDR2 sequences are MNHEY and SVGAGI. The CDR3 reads CASSRTGQGNEQFF. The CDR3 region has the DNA TGTGCCAGCAGTCGGACAGGGCAGGGCAATGAGCAGTTCTTC.

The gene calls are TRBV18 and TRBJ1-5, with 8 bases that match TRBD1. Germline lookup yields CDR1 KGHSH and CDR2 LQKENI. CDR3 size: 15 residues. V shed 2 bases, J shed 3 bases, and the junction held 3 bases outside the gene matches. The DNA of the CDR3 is TGTGCCAGCTCACCAACAGGGGGTACCAATCAGCCCCAGCATTTT. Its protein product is CASSPTGGTNQPQHF.

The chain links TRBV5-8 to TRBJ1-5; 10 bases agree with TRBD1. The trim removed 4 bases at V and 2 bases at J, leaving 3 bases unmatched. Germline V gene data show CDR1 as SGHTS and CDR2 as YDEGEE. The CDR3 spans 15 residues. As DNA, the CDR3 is TGTGCCAGCAGCCACGGGACAGGGGGCAATCAGCCCCAGCATTTT. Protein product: CASSHGTGGNQPQHF.

The CDR3 DNA follows: TGTGCCATCAGTGTGCGGGGACAGGGAAACACAGATACGCAGTATTTT. This gives the protein CAISVRGQGNTDTQYF. V and J are TRBV10-3 and TRBJ2-3; 9 nucleotides match TRBD1. The CDR3 length is 16 residues. The V gene's germline CDR1 is ENHRY and CDR2 SYGVKD. Trimming removed 4 bases from V and 2 bases from J; junction bases left unmatched: 7.

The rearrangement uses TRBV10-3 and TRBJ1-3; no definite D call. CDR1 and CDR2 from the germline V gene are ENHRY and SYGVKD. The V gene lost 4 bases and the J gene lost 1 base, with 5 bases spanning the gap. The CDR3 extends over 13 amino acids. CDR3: CAISARSGNTIYF. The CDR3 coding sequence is TGTGCCATCAGTGCGAGGTCTGGAAACACCATATATTTT.

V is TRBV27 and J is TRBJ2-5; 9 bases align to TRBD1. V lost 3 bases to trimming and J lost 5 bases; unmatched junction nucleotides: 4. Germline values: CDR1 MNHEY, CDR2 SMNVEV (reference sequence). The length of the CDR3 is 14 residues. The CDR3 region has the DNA TGTGCCAGCAGTTTTACAGGGGGCGGCGAGACCCAGTACTTC. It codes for CASSFTGGGETQYF.

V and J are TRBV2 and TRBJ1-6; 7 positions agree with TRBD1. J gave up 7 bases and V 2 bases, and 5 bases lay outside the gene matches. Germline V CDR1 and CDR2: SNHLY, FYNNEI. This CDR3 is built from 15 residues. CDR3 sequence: CASSETGVKNSPLHF. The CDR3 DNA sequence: TGTGCCAGCAGTGAAACAGGGGTGAAGAATTCACCCCTCCACTTT. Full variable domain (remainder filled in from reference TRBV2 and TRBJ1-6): EPEVTQTPSHQVTQMGQEVILRCVPISNHLYFYWYRQILGQKVEFLVSFYNNEISEKSEIFDDQFSVERPDGSNFTLKIRSTKLEDSAMYFCASSETGVKNSPLHFGNGTRLTVT.

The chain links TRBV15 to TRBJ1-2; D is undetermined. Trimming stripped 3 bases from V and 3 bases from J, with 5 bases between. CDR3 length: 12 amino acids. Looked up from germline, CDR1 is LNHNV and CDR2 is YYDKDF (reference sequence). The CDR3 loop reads CATSSTYYGYTF. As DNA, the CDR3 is TGTGCCACCAGCAGCACATACTATGGCTACACCTTC.

CDR3 nucleotide sequence: TGTGCCAGCATCGGACTAGCGGGAAACACCGGGGAGCTGTTTTTT. It yields the protein CASIGLAGNTGELFF. This sequence joins TRBV11-1 and TRBJ2-2; 12 bases agree with TRBD2. Germline lookup yields CDR1 SGHAT and CDR2 FQDESV (reference sequence). The CDR3 is 15 amino acids. The ends lost 7 bases at V and 2 bases at J; junction bases unmatched: 2.

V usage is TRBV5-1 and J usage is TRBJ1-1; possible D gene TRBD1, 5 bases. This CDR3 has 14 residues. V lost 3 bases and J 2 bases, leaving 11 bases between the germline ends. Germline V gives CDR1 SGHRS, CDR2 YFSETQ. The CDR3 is CASSSRGRNTEAFF. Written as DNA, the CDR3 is TGCGCCAGCAGCTCCCGGGGGAGAAACACTGAAGCTTTCTTT.

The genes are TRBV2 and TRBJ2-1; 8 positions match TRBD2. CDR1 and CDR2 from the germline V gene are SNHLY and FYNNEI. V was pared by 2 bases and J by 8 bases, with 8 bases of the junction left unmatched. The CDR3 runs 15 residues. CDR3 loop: CASSERRGEFYEQFF. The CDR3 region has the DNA TGTGCCAGCAGTGAACGGCGGGGGGAATTCTATGAGCAGTTCTTC.

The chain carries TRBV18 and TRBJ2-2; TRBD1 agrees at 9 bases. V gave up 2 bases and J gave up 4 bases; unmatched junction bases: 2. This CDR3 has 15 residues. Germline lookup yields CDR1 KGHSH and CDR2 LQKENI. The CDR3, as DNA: TGTGCCAGCTCACCATGGGACAGGGCCACCGGGGAGCTGTTTTTT. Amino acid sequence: CASSPWDRATGELFF.

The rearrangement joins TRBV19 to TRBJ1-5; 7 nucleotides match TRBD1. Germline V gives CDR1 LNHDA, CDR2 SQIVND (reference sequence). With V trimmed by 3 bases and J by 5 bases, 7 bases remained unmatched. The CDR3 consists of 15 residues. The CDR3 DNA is TGTGCCAGTAGTATCAACCAGGGGGGTTATCAGCCCCAGCATTTT. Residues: CASSINQGGYQPQHF.